This T cell receptor beta chain was documented in a study of T cell repertoires in cytomegalovirus infection. As for the study in general: It was the public TCR beta signatures that indicated both CMV infection and matching HLA type.

CDR3 size: 14 residues. The ends were cut back, 1 base at V and 4 bases at J, with 7 bases in the middle. Germline loops: CDR1 SGHTA, CDR2 FQGNSA. With respect to this clonotype: Its antigen remains unidentified.

One entry per CDR3 protein, called by TCRdb with MiXCR from the reads. The table includes hundreds of thousands of distinct CDR3 sequences, more than 40% detected once. The sample was cultured PBMCs, taken from culture after CMV antigen stimulation. The receptor was derived from a human donor in good health (CMV status not recorded). Some clones in this sample may be carry-over from other donors' samples. The chain carries TRBV7-2 and TRBJ2-2; D is unresolved. DNA for the CDR3: TGTGCCAGCAGCTTAGAAGAGGTCACCGGGGAGCTGTTTTTT. Amino acid sequence: CASSLEEVTGELFF.